A single sample gave rise to the 5 T cell receptor beta chains below, sequenced in a study of blood T cells in healthy people across ages. Alongside a J-beta primer mix, a sample-barcoded 5' primer served in a second PCR lasting 7 to 11 cycles. One entry per CDR3 protein results from TCRdb running MiXCR on the 5' RACE reads. The sample has fewer than 2,000,000 distinct CDR3 sequences; 30% to 40% are singletons. The sample taken for sequencing was blood. These receptors were taken from a woman in her 30s in good health.

This chain joins TRBV21-1 and TRBJ2-7. TRBV21-1 is marked as a pseudogene. This CDR3 comprises 12 residues. The CDR3 sequence: CASSKRSYEQYF. CDR3 DNA: TGTGCCAGCAGCAAAAGGAGCTACGAGCAGTACTTC.

The rearrangement uses TRBV9 and TRBJ2-5; 12 nucleotides align to TRBD2. The CDR3 contains 16 residues. The V gene end was trimmed by 3 bases and the J gene end by 5 bases; junction bases not matched to a gene: 8. The V gene's germline CDR1 is SGDLS and CDR2 YYNGEE. The CDR3 sequence is CASSGRTSGIVETQYF. The DNA for the CDR3 is TGTGCCAGCAGCGGACGGACTAGCGGGATCGTCGAGACCCAGTACTTC.

This clonotype appeared a few times. The rearrangement links TRBV7-6 to TRBJ2-1; no definite D call. Germline lookup yields CDR1 SGHVS and CDR2 FNYEAQ. The CDR3 is 16 amino acids. V lost 0 bases and J lost 8, with 17 bases in between. This CDR3 is CASSLAPGLVVYEQFF. DNA for the CDR3: TGTGCCAGCAGCTTAGCCCCGGGTCTAGTGGTCTATGAGCAGTTCTTC.

V usage is TRBV11-2 and J usage is TRBJ2-3; no firm D call. CDR3 length: 16 residues. Trimming shortened V by 5 bases and J by 0 bases, and 15 bases separated the two germline ends. Germline V gene data show CDR1 as SGHAT and CDR2 as FQNNGV. The chain's CDR3 is CASSLLDISSTDTQYF. CDR3 nucleotides: TGTGCCAGCAGCCTCCTCGACATTTCTAGCACAGATACGCAGTATTTT.

This clonotype was seen a few times. CDR3 bases: TGTGCCAGCAGCTCAGGTCCAGGGGCCCGGGGCACAGATACGCAGTATTTT. Translating gives CASSSGPGARGTDTQYF. The chain has TRBV5-6 and TRBJ2-3; a possible D gene is TRBD1 (6 bases). The CDR3 length is 17 residues. Germline assignment: CDR1 SGHDT and CDR2 YYEEEE. The germline V and J ends were trimmed by 3 bases and 1 base, with 18 bases remaining between them.